The 3 T cell receptor beta chains in this list originate from one sample, sequenced in a study of blood T cell repertoires in COVID-19. Measured with immunoSEQ multiplex PCR; TCRdb has only the in-frame clones, and not every one. The table includes tens of thousands of clones, 86% detected once. Sequenced material: peripheral blood. Source of these receptors: a human donor with acute or convalescent COVID-19. The donor label of this sample is uncertain.

This clone was observed a single time. This rearrangement joins TRBV2 to TRBJ2-3; 9 bases are a match to TRBD1. CDR3 size: 17 residues. Germline-derived CDR1 and CDR2 are SNHLY and FYNNEI. J was trimmed by 2 bases and V by 7 bases; bases with no gene match: 13. This chain's CDR3 is CASIRNRGLTPTDTQYF. CDR3 bases: TGTGCCAGCATTAGAAACAGGGGGCTTACCCCCACAGATACGCAGTATTTT.

The CDR3 reads CASSHGGGYNEQFF. In DNA form, the CDR3 reads TGTGCCAGCAGCCACGGGGGGGGTTACAATGAGCAGTTCTTC. The rearrangement joins TRBV7-2 to TRBJ2-1, with 8 bases aligning to TRBD2. Per the germline V gene, CDR1 is SGHTA and CDR2 is FQGNSA. J gave up 4 bases and V 5 bases, and 4 bases lay outside the gene matches. The CDR3 runs to 14 residues.

V gene TRBV7-3 combines with J gene TRBJ1-2; 9 bases fit TRBD1. The J segment lost 2 bases and the V segment lost 5 bases, leaving 3 bases of the junction unmatched. Looked up from germline, CDR1 is SGHTA and CDR2 is FQGTGA. This CDR3 region has 14 residues. Written as DNA, the CDR3 is TGTGCCAGCAGCACCGGGACAGGGAACTATGGCTACACCTTC. Protein product: CASSTGTGNYGYTF.